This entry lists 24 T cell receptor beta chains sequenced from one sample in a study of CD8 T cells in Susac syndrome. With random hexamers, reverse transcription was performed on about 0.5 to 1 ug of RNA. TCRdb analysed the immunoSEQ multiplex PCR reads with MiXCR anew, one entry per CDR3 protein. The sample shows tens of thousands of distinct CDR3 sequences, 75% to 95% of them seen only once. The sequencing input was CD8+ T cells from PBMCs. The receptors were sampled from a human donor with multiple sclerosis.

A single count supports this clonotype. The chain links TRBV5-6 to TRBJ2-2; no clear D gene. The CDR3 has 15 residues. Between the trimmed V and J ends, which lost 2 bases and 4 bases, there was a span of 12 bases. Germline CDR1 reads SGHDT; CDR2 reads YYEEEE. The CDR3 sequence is CASSFWGSSTGELFF. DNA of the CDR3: TGTGCCAGCAGCTTTTGGGGATCAAGCACCGGGGAGCTGTTTTTT.

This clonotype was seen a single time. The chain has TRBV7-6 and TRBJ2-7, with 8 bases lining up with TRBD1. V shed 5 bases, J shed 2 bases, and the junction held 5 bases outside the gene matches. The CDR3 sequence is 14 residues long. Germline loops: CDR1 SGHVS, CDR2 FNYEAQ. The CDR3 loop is CASSEQGGPYEQYF. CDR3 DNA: TGTGCCAGCAGCGAACAGGGGGGCCCCTACGAGCAGTACTTC.

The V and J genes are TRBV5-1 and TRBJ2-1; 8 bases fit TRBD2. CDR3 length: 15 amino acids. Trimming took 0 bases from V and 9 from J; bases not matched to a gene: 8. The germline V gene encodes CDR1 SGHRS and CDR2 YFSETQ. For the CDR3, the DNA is TGCGCCAGCAGCTTGGCCGGGCCAGCGGGAGTTGAGCAGTTCTTC. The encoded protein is CASSLAGPAGVEQFF.

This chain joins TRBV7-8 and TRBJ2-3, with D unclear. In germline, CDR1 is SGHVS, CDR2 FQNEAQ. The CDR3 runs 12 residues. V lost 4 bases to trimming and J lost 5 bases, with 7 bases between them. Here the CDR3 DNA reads TGTGCCAGCAGCTCGCCCAAAGATACGCAGTATTTT. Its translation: CASSSPKDTQYF.

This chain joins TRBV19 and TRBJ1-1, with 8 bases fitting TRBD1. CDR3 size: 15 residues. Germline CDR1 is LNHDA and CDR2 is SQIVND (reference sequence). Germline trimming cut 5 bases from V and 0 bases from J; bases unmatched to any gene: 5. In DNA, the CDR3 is TGTGCCAGTAGTCCCCAGGGGGCCTTGAACACTGAAGCTTTCTTT. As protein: CASSPQGALNTEAFF.

CDR3 sequence (DNA): TGTGCCACCAGCACCGGGACTAGCGGGAGTTGGGAGACCCAGTACTTC. Residues: CATSTGTSGSWETQYF. J is TRBJ2-5 and V is TRBV15, with 14 bases fitting TRBD2. V trimming: 4 bases; J trimming: 5 bases; junction bases outside the gene matches: 6. This CDR3 contains 16 residues. The germline gives CDR1 LNHNV, CDR2 YYDKDF (reference sequence).

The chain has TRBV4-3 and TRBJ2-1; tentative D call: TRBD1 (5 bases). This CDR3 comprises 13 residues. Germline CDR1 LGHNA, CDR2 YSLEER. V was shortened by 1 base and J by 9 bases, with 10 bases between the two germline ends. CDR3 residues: CASSQGRGFEQFF. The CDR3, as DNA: TGCGCCAGCAGCCAAGGAAGGGGCTTTGAGCAGTTCTTC.

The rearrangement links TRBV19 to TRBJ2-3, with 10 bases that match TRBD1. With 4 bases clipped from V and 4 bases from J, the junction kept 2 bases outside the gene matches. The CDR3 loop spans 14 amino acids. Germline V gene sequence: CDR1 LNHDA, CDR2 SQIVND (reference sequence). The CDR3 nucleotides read TGTGCCAGTAGTACCGGGACAGGGGCAGATACGCAGTATTTT. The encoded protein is CASSTGTGADTQYF.

CDR3 in amino acids: CASRDRETDTQYF. Here the CDR3 DNA reads TGTGCCAGCAGGGACAGGGAGACAGATACGCAGTATTTT. The genes are TRBV5-4 and TRBJ2-3, with 8 bases matching TRBD1. The CDR3 runs 13 residues. Trimming cost V 5 bases and J 3 bases; bases outside gene matches: 2. Germline lookup yields CDR1 SGHNT and CDR2 YYREEE (reference sequence). Combining the CDR3 with reference TRBV5-4 and TRBJ2-3 gives the whole variable domain ETGVTQSPTHLIKTRGQQVTLRCSSQSGHNTVSWYQQALGQGPQFIFQYYREEENGRGNFPPRFSGLQFPNYSSELNVNALELDDSALYLCASRDRETDTQYFGPGTRLTVL.

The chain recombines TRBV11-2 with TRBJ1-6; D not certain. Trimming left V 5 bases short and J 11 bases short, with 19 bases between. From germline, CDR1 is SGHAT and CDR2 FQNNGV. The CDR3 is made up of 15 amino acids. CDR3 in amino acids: CASSLLWSSLAPLHF. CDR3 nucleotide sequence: TGTGCCAGCAGCCTCCTTTGGTCCTCCTTAGCACCCCTCCACTTT.

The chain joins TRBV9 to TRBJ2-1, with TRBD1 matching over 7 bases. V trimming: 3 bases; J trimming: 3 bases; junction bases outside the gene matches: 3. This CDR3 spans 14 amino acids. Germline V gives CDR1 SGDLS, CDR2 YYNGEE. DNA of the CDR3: TGTGCCAGCAGCGCGGACAGGAACTACAATGAGCAGTTCTTC. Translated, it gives CASSADRNYNEQFF.

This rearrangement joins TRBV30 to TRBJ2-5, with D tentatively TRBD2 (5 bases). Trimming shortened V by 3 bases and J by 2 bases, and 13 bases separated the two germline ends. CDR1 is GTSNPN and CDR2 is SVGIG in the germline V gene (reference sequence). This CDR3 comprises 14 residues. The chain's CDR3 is CAWRREPRQETQYF. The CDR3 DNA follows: TGTGCCTGGAGGAGGGAACCGAGGCAAGAGACCCAGTACTTC.

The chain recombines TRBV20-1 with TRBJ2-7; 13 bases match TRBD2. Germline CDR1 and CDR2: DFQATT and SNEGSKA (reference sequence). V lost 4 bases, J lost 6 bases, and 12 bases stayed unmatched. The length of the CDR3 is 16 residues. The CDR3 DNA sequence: TGCAGTGCTACCTACTTAGGACTAGCGGGAGCTGGCGAGCAGTACTTC. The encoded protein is CSATYLGLAGAGEQYF.

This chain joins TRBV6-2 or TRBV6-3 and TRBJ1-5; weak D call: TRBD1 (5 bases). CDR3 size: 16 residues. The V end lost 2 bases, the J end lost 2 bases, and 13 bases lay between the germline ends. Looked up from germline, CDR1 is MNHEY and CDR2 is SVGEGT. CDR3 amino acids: CASSYVPGTGNQPQHF. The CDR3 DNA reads TGTGCCAGCAGTTACGTTCCAGGGACGGGCAATCAGCCCCAGCATTTT.

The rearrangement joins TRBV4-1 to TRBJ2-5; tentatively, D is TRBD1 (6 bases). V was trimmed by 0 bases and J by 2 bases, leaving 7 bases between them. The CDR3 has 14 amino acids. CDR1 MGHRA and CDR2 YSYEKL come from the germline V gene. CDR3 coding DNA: TGCGCCAGCAGCCAAGAAACAGGGCAAGAGACCCAGTACTTC. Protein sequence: CASSQETGQETQYF.

CDR3 sequence reads: CASSLAVPSGNYEQYF. In DNA, the CDR3 is TGTGCCAGCAGCTTAGCGGTACCTAGCGGGAATTACGAGCAGTACTTC. V is TRBV11-2 and J is TRBJ2-7; 9 bases line up with TRBD2. CDR1 and CDR2 from the germline V gene are SGHAT and FQNNGV. With V trimmed by 1 base and J by 4 bases, 8 bases remained unmatched. The CDR3 consists of 16 residues.

The CDR3 nucleotides read TGCGCCAGCAGCTCCCGGGATCTCCCAGGGGACACTGAAGCTTTCTTT. This codes for CASSSRDLPGDTEAFF. The rearrangement uses TRBV5-1 and TRBJ1-1, with a tentative D call TRBD1 (6 bases). Germline CDR1 reads SGHRS; CDR2 reads YFSETQ. The CDR3 runs 16 residues. V was shortened by 3 bases and J by 3 bases, with 18 bases between the two germline ends. The full variable domain, with the rest looked up from reference TRBV5-1 and TRBJ1-1, is KAGVTQTPRYLIKTRGQQVTLSCSPISGHRSVSWYQQTPGQGLQFLFEYFSETQRNKGNFPGRFSGRQFSNSRSEMNVSTLELGDSALYLCASSSRDLPGDTEAFFGQGTRLTVV.

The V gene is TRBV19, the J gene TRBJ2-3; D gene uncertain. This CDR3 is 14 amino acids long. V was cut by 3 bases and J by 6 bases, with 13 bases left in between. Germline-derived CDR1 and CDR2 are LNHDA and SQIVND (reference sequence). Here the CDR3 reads CASSMAVATDTQYF. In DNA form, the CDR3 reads TGTGCCAGTAGTATGGCAGTAGCAACGGATACGCAGTATTTT.

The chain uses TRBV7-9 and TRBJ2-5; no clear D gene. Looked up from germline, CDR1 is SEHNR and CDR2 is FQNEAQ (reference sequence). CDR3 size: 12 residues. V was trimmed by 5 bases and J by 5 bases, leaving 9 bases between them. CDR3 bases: TGTGCCAGCAGCCCTACCCGGGAGACCCAGTACTTC. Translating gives CASSPTRETQYF.

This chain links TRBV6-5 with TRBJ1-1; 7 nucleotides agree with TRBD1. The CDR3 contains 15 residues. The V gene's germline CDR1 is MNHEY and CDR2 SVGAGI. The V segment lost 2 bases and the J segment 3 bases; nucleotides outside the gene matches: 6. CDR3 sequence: CASSYGTGVDTEAFF. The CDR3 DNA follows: TGTGCCAGCAGTTACGGAACAGGGGTTGACACTGAAGCTTTCTTT.

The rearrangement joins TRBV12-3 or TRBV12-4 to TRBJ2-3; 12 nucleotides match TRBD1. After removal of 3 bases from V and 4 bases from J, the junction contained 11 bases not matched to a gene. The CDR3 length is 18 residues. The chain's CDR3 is CASSFPGQGASGPDTQYF. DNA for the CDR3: TGTGCCAGCAGTTTCCCGGGACAGGGGGCCAGTGGTCCAGATACGCAGTATTTT.

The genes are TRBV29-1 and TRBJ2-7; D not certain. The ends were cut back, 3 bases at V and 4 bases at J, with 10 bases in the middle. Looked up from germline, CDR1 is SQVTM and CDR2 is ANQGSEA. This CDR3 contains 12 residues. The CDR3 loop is CSVEIRAYEQYF. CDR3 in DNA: TGCAGCGTTGAGATTCGGGCGTACGAGCAGTACTTC.

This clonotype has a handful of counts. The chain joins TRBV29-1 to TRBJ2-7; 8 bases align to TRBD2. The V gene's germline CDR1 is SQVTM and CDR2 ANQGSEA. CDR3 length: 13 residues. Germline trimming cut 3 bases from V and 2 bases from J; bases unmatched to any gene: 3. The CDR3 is CSVEVAGTYEQYF. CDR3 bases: TGCAGCGTTGAGGTAGCGGGGACCTACGAGCAGTACTTC.

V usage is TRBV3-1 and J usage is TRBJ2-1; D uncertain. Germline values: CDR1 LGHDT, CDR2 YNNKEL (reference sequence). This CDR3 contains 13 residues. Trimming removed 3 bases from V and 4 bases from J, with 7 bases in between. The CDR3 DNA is TGTGCCAGCAGCCATAAGTCTTACAATGAGCAGTTCTTC. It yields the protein CASSHKSYNEQFF.